This T cell receptor (beta chain) was observed in a study of blood T cell repertoires in COVID-19. Study background: Samples taken during acute and convalescent COVID-19 were collected in the United States, Italy and Spain.

In the authors' methods: How many nucleated cells were present was estimated from reference gene primer amplification. TCRdb's copy holds only in-frame clones and misses some; the assay was immunoSEQ multiplex PCR. The V and J calls and clone size were taken over from that table, and D and trimming were inferred from the DNA. The sample contains around 150,000 clones, roughly nine tenths of which appear only once. This CDR3 is built from 14 residues. Germline CDR1 and CDR2: SGDLS and YYNGEE. V trimming: 4 bases; J trimming: 3 bases; junction bases outside the gene matches: 5. The sequenced sample consisted of peripheral blood. The chain has TRBV9 and TRBJ2-7, with 9 bases aligning to TRBD1. This clonotype was sampled from a human donor with COVID-19, enrolled during active disease. The donor label of this sample is uncertain. The CDR3 sequence is CASSRGQGGYEQYF. For the CDR3, the DNA is TGTGCCAGCAGCCGGGGACAGGGAGGCTACGAGCAGTACTTC.